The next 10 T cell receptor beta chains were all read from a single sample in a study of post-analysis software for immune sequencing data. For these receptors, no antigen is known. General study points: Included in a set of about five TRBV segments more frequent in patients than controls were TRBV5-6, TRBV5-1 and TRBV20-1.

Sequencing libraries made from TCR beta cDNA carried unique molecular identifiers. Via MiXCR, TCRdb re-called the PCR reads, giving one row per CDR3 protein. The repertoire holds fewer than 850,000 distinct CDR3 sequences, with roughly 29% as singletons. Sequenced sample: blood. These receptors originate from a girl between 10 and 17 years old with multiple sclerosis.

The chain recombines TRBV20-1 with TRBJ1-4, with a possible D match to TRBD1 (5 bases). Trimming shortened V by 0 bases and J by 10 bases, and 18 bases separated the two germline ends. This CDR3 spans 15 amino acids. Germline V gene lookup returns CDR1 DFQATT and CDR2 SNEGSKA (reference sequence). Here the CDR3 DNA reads TGCAGTGCTAGAGATCTTCGGGGCCTAGAGGGAAAACTGTTTTTT. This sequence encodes CSARDLRGLEGKLFF.

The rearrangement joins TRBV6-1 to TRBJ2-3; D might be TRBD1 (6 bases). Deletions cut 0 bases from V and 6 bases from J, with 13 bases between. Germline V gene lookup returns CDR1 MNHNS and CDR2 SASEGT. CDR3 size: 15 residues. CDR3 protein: CASSEASGVWDTQYF. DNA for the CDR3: TGTGCCAGCAGTGAAGCATCAGGGGTGTGGGATACGCAGTATTTT.

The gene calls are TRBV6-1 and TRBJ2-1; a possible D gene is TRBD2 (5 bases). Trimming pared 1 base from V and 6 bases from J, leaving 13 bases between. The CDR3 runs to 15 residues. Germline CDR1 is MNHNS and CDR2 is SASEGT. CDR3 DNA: TGTGCCAGCAGTGAAGTGGGCGGGTTGCCCAATGAGCAGTTCTTC. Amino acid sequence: CASSEVGGLPNEQFF.

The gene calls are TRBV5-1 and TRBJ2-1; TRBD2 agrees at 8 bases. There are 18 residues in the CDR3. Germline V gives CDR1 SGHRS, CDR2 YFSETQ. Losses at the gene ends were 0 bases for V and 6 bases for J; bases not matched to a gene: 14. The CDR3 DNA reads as TGCGCCAGCAGCTTGGATCGGTTTGGGCGTGGGACTAGCAATGAGCAGTTCTTC. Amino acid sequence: CASSLDRFGRGTSNEQFF.

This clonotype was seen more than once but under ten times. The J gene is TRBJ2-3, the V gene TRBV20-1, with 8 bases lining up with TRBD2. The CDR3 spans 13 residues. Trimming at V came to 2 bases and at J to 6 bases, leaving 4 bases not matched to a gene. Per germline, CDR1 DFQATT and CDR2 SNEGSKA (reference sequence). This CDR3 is CSARLPGGDTQYF. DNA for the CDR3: TGCAGTGCTAGATTACCGGGGGGGGATACGCAGTATTTT.

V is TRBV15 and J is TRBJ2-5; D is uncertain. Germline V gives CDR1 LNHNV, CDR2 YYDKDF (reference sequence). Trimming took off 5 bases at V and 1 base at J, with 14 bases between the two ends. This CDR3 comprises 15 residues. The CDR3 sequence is CATSVQGRTQETQYF. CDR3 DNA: TGTGCCACCAGCGTCCAAGGCCGGACCCAAGAGACCCAGTACTTC.

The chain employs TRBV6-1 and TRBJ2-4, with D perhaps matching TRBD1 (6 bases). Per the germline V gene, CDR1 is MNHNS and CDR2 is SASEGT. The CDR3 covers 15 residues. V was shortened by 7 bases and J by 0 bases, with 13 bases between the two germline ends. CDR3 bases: TGTGCCAGCACCAAGGGACAACTAGCCAAAAACATTCAGTACTTC. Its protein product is CASTKGQLAKNIQYF.

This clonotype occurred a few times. CDR3 nucleotides: TGTGCCAGCAGATCCGGGGGGGTCTACGAGCAGTACTTC. Protein product: CASRSGGVYEQYF. V gene TRBV27 combines with J gene TRBJ2-7, with 8 positions matching TRBD2. The V segment lost 6 bases and the J segment 3 bases; nucleotides outside the gene matches: 4. There are 13 residues in the CDR3. The germline gives CDR1 MNHEY, CDR2 SMNVEV (reference sequence).

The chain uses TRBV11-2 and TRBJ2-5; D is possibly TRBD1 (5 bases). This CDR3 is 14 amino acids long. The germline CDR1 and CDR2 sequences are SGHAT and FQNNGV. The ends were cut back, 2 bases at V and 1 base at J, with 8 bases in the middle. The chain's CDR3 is CASSLTGAQETQYF. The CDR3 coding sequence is TGTGCCAGCAGCTTAACTGGGGCCCAAGAGACCCAGTACTTC.

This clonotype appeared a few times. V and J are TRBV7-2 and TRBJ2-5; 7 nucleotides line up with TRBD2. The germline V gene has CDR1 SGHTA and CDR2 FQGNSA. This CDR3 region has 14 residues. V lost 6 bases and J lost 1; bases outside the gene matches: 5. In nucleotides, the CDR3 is TGTGCCAGCAGTTTCCGCGGGGGCCAAGAGACCCAGTACTTC. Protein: CASSFRGGQETQYF.